Listed below are T cell receptor beta chains from one sample, sequenced in a study of cytomegalovirus exposure and HLA in healthy donors. Sequenced by immunoSEQ multiplex PCR; TCRdb stores in-frame clones only, minus some. The sample lists 140,000 to 150,000 clones, 75% seen once, with roughly 6.6% in the top ten. Material: PBMCs. The receptors come from a man under 40 in good health and CMV-seronegative. Both conserved end residues are part of each CDR3. The D gene is left open where the match is weak. The size of a clone is reported for some rows only, either as once, few or many, or as a class for expanded clones.

once TRBJ1-2 TRBV6-1 TRBD1 CASAPGQFYGYTF TGTGCCAGCGCCCCGGGACAGTTCTATGGCTACACCTTC
. TRBJ2-7 TRBV5-1 . CASSLTAETEQYF TGCGCCAGCAGCTTGACGGCGGAAACCGAGCAGTACTTC
. TRBJ2-7 TRBV6-5 . CASSPSSRSYEQYF TGTGCCAGCAGTCCTTCTTCCCGTTCCTACGAGCAGTACTTC
few TRBJ2-1 TRBV28 TRBD2 CASSSGLAGPDDEQFF TGTGCCAGCAGTTCGGGACTAGCGGGCCCCGACGATGAGCAGTTCTTC
. TRBJ1-2 TRBV5-1 . CASSHRTDAGYTF TGCGCCAGCAGCCATCGGACAGATGCTGGCTACACCTTC
. TRBJ1-6 TRBV5-4 . CASSPGLVVDSPLHF TGTGCCAGCAGCCCAGGGCTGGTTGTTGATTCACCCCTCCACTTT
. TRBJ2-7 TRBV7-9 . CASSLVVARYEQYF TGTGCCAGCAGCTTAGTAGTAGCGAGGTACGAGCAGTACTTC
. TRBJ2-7 TRBV5-1 . CASSNDYSYEQYF TGCGCCAGCTCAAACGACTACTCCTACGAGCAGTACTTC
. TRBJ2-1 TRBV20-1 . CSARSGPGEFF TGCAGTGCTAGATCAGGACCGGGAGAGTTCTTC
once TRBJ1-1 TRBV7-9 TRBD1 CASSRQGLMNTEAFF TGTGCCAGCAGCAGACAGGGTCTCATGAACACTGAAGCTTTCTTT
. TRBJ2-1 TRBV29-1 . CSVGSNPVVYNEQFF TGCAGCGTTGGCTCTAACCCGGTAGTCTACAATGAGCAGTTCTTC
. TRBJ2-3 TRBV18 . CASSPVAAFGTDTQYF TGTGCCAGCTCACCAGTTGCGGCATTCGGCACAGATACGCAGTATTTT
. TRBJ2-2 TRBV16 TRBD2 CASSQSGGRTVSGELFF TGTGCCAGCAGCCAATCTGGCGGGAGGACGGTCTCCGGGGAGCTGTTTTTT
. TRBJ1-1 TRBV21-1 . CASSKSVQGLPSEAFF TGTGCCAGCAGCAAGTCGGTACAGGGGCTCCCCTCTGAAGCTTTCTTT
few TRBJ2-5 TRBV5-1 . CASSLGPGVGETQYF TGCGCCAGCAGCTTGGGTCCAGGGGTAGGCGAGACCCAGTACTTC
. TRBJ2-5 TRBV2 . CASSEATPGRGEETQYF TGTGCCAGCAGTGAAGCTACGCCGGGGCGGGGTGAGGAGACCCAGTACTTC
. TRBJ1-2 TRBV19 . CASSMLRGYGYTF TGTGCCAGTAGTATGCTCAGGGGATATGGCTACACCTTC
. TRBJ1-6 TRBV27 . CASRGGGYNSPLHF TGTGCCAGCAGGGGAGGGGGTTATAATTCACCCCTCCACTTT
. TRBJ2-7 TRBV6-1 . CASSGRYEQYF TGTGCCAGCAGTGGCAGGTACGAGCAGTACTTC
. TRBJ1-2 TRBV2 TRBD1 CASSRGQGVGYGYTF TGTGCCAGCAGCCGAGGACAGGGGGTAGGTTATGGCTACACCTTC
. TRBJ2-3 TRBV5-1 TRBD2 CASSLGSGGPDTQYF TGCGCCAGCAGCTTGGGTAGCGGGGGGCCGGATACGCAGTATTTT
. TRBJ2-1 TRBV2 . CASSDWGQGNGNEQFF TGTGCCAGCAGTGACTGGGGGCAGGGAAATGGGAATGAGCAGTTCTTC
. TRBJ1-1 TRBV4-1 . CASSQVSSRTVNTEAFF TGCGCCAGCAGCCAAGTGAGTTCTAGGACAGTGAACACTGAAGCTTTCTTT
. TRBJ2-7 TRBV30 TRBD1 CAWSVGDRGHEQYF TGTGCCTGGAGTGTAGGGGACAGGGGGCACGAGCAGTACTTC
. TRBJ2-1 TRBV11-2 TRBD2 CASSGIGGTSGLYNEQFF TGTGCCAGCAGCGGCATTGGCGGGACTAGCGGCCTGTACAATGAGCAGTTCTTC
. TRBJ2-3 TRBV27 TRBD2 CASRSGTIGTDTQYF TGTGCCAGCCGATCCGGGACTATCGGCACAGATACGCAGTATTTT
. TRBJ2-1 TRBV11-2 TRBD1 CASSTEQGIEGEQFF TGTGCCAGCAGCACGGAACAGGGGATTGAGGGTGAGCAGTTCTTC
. TRBJ1-4 TRBV29-1 TRBD1 CSARQGSSF TGCAGCGCAAGACAGGGGTCCTCCTTT
once TRBJ2-1 TRBV11-3 TRBD2 CASSLASGTRNEQFF TGTGCCAGCAGCTTAGCCTCCGGGACTAGGAATGAGCAGTTCTTC
. TRBJ1-4 TRBV30 TRBD1 CAWSAGGKKLFF TGTGCCTGGAGTGCAGGGGGCAAAAAACTGTTTTTT
. TRBJ1-4 TRBV28 TRBD1 CASITGGLGEKLFF TGTGCCAGCATCACAGGGGGCCTAGGTGAAAAACTGTTTTTT
. TRBJ1-5 TRBV5-6 . CASSPWRASGQPQHF TGTGCCAGCAGCCCTTGGAGGGCCAGCGGCCAGCCCCAGCATTTT
. TRBJ2-7 TRBV30 . CAWSGDSYEQYF TGTGCCTGGAGTGGAGACTCATACGAGCAGTACTTC